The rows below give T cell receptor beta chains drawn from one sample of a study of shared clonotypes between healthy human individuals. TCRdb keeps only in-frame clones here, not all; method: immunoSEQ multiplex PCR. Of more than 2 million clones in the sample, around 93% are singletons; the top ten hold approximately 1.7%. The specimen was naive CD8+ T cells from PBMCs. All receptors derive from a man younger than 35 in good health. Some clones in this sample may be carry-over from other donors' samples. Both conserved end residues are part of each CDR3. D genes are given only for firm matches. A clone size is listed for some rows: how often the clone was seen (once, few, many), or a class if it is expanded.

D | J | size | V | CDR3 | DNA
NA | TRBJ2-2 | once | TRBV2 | CASAWEAYTGELFF | TGTGCCAGCGCGTGGGAGGCTTACACCGGGGAGCTGTTTTTT
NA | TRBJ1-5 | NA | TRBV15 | CATSRARPGDNQPQHF | TGTGCCACCAGCAGAGCTCGCCCAGGGGACAATCAGCCCCAGCATTTT
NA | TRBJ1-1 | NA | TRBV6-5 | CASSYQTFHTEAFF | TGTGCCAGCAGTTACCAGACATTTCACACTGAAGCTTTCTTT
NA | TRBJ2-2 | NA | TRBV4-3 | CASSQGDWVGGHTGELFF | TGCGCCAGCAGCCAGGGGGACTGGGTTGGAGGCCACACCGGGGAGCTGTTTTTT
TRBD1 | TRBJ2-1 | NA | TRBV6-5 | CASSYRVGQGLFF | TGTGCCAGCAGTTACCGGGTCGGACAGGGGTTGTTCTTC
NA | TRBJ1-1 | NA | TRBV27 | CASSPHEVNTEAFF | TGTGCCAGCAGTCCCCATGAGGTGAACACTGAAGCTTTCTTT
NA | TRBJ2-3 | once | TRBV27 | CASSFYLRGTDTQYF | TGTGCCAGCAGTTTTTACCTTAGGGGCACAGATACGCAGTATTTT
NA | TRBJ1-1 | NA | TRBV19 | CASSMSRGGNTEAFF | TGTGCCAGTAGTATGTCTAGGGGAGGGAACACTGAAGCTTTCTTT
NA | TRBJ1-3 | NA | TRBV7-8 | CASRLRGSGNTIYF | TGTGCCAGCAGGCTTAGGGGCTCAGGGAACACCATATATTTT
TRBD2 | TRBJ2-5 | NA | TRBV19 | CASSLGLAEETQYF | TGTGCCAGTAGTCTCGGACTAGCGGAAGAGACCCAGTACTTC
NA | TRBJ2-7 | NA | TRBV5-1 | CASSLDVVGSSYEQYF | TGCGCCAGCAGCTTGGACGTTGTGGGCTCTTCCTACGAGCAGTACTTC
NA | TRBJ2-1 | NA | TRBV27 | CASGMNEQFF | TGTGCCAGCGGTATGAATGAGCAGTTCTTC
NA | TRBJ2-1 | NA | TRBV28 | CASNGRNYNEQFF | TGTGCCAGCAACGGGAGAAACTACAATGAGCAGTTCTTC
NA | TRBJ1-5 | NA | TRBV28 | CASSLIVGASNQPQHF | TGTGCCAGCAGTTTAATAGTAGGGGCTAGCAATCAGCCCCAGCATTTT
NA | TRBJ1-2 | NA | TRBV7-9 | CASRDSSNYGYTF | TGTGCCAGCAGGGACAGTTCTAACTATGGCTACACCTTC
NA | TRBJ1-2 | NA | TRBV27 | CASSLSGAPYGYTF | TGTGCCAGCAGTTTATCGGGGGCCCCCTATGGCTACACCTTC
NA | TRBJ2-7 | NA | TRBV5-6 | CASSFGGAGAEQYF | TGTGCCAGCAGCTTTGGAGGGGCAGGGGCCGAGCAGTACTTC
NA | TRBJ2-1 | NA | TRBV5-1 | CASSYTGDSYNEQFF | TGCGCCAGCAGCTACACAGGAGACTCCTACAATGAGCAGTTCTTC
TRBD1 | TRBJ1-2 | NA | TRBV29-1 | CSVDGTGFVSGDGYTF | TGCAGCGTTGATGGGACAGGGTTTGTATCGGGGGATGGCTACACCTTC
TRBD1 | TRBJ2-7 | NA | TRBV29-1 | CSVEGTGYTYEQYF | TGCAGCGTTGAAGGGACAGGGTATACCTACGAGCAGTACTTC
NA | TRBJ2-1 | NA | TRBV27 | CASSWLPPGNEQFF | TGTGCCAGCAGTTGGCTACCCCCCGGCAATGAGCAGTTCTTC
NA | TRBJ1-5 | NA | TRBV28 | CASSWGLHGNQPQHF | TGTGCCAGCAGTTGGGGGTTGCATGGCAATCAGCCCCAGCATTTT
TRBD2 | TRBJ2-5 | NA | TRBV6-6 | CASSYMLAGVSETQYF | TGTGCCAGCAGTTACATGCTAGCGGGAGTGTCGGAGACCCAGTACTTC
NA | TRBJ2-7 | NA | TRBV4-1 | CASSQDRGVSYEQYF | TGCGCCAGCAGCCAAGATCGCGGAGTCTCCTACGAGCAGTACTTC
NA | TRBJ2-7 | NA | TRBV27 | CASSSEGHEQYF | TGTGCCAGCAGTTCCGAAGGGCACGAGCAGTACTTC
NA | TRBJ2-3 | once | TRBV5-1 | CASRRDSRADTQYF | TGCGCCAGCAGGAGGGACTCGAGGGCAGATACGCAGTATTTT
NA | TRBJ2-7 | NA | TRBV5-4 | CASSLGGVGEQYF | TGTGCCAGCAGCTTGGGAGGGGTCGGCGAGCAGTACTTC
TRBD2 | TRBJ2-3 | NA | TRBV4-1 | CASSQRSGRTQADTQYF | TGCGCCAGCAGCCAAAGGAGCGGGAGGACGCAAGCAGATACGCAGTATTTT
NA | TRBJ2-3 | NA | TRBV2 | CASSESPGTDTQYF | TGTGCCAGCAGTGAATCCCCGGGCACAGATACGCAGTATTTT
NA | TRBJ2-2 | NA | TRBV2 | CASSEVGQGLTGELFF | TGTGCCAGCAGTGAAGTTGGGCAGGGGCTGACCGGGGAGCTGTTTTTT
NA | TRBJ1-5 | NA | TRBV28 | CASSPLLRDGNSNQPQHF | TGTGCCAGCAGTCCACTCCTGCGGGACGGAAATAGCAATCAGCCCCAGCATTTT
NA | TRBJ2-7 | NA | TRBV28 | CASSPTSLVEQYF | TGTGCCAGCAGCCCTACTAGCCTCGTGGAGCAGTACTTC
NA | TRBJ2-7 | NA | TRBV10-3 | CAISELQGLTYEQYF | TGTGCCATCAGTGAATTACAGGGTCTAACCTACGAGCAGTACTTC
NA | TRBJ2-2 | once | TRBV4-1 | CASSQRQGNGELFF | TGCGCCAGCAGCCAACGCCAGGGGAACGGGGAGCTGTTTTTT
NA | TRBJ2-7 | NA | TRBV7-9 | CASSQESPRYYEQYF | TGTGCCAGCAGTCAGGAGTCACCCCGCTACTACGAGCAGTACTTC
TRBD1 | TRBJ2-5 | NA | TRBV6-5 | CASSPLRGLGETQYF | TGTGCCAGCAGCCCACTGAGGGGGCTCGGGGAGACCCAGTACTTC
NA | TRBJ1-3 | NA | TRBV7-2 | CASSLQGNTIYF | TGTGCCAGCAGCCTACAGGGAAACACCATATATTTT
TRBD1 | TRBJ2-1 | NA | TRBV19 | CASSTTTGTGHNEQFF | TGTGCCAGTAGTACAACCACCGGGACAGGGCATAATGAGCAGTTCTTC
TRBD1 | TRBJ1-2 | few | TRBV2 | CASSGTGLYYTF | TGTGCCAGCAGTGGGACAGGGCTTTACTACACCTTC
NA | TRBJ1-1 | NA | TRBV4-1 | CASSQVGGIEAFF | TGCGCCAGCAGCCAAGTCGGCGGGATAGAAGCTTTCTTT
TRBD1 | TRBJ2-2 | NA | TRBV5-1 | CASSWTGTGFTGELFF | TGCGCCAGCAGCTGGACCGGGACAGGGTTCACCGGGGAGCTGTTTTTT
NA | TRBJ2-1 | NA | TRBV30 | CAWEGLQSSYNEQFF | TGTGCCTGGGAGGGACTTCAGAGCTCCTACAATGAGCAGTTCTTC